The 24 T cell receptor beta chains below all came from one sample that was sequenced in a study of response to subunit inactivated influenza vaccine. In TCRdb, the RT-PCR reads were re-called with MiXCR into one record per CDR3 protein. This table holds some 540,000 distinct CDR3 sequences, approximately 22% found once. This sample was also put to use in a study of T cells expressing NK-cell markers. That report notes: Synthesis of TCR beta cDNA relied on 5'RACE template switching carrying UMIs.

This material consisted of CD4+ T cells sorted from PBMCs, taken less than 13 days after vaccination. The receptor source for this set is a man aged 50 to 59 who received an inactivated influenza vaccine.

The chain has TRBV4-2 and TRBJ1-4; the D is unclear. The germline gives CDR1 LGHNA, CDR2 YNFKEQ. The CDR3 is 12 amino acids. Trimming took 0 bases from V and 10 from J, leaving 6 bases between them. For the CDR3, the DNA is TGTGCCAGCAGCCAAGATACTGGAAAACTGTTTTTT. It codes for CASSQDTGKLFF.

The chain carries TRBV20-1 and TRBJ2-4; no firm D call. Trimming took 5 bases from V and 1 from J, leaving 15 bases between them. Looked up from germline, CDR1 is DFQATT and CDR2 is SNEGSKA (reference sequence). This CDR3 is 15 amino acids long. The CDR3 protein is CSAPRLGNAKNIQYF. In nucleotides, the CDR3 is TGCAGTGCTCCAAGACTGGGAAACGCCAAAAACATTCAGTACTTC.

This clonotype was detected only a few times. The chain recombines TRBV7-8 with TRBJ2-7; TRBD1 might be the D (6 bases). Per germline, CDR1 SGHVS and CDR2 FQNEAQ. Trimming removed 1 base from V and 2 bases from J, with 21 bases in between. CDR3 length: 18 residues. Written as DNA, the CDR3 is TGTGCCAGCAGCTTAGTTGCTTTGGGGACATCTCTCACCTACGAGCAGTACTTC. Protein sequence: CASSLVALGTSLTYEQYF.

The V and J genes are TRBV5-5 and TRBJ2-2; tentatively, D is TRBD1 or TRBD2 (5 bases each). The CDR3 runs to 14 residues. Trimming cost V 2 bases and J 5 bases, with 10 bases left between them. Germline V gives CDR1 SGHKS, CDR2 YYEKEE (reference sequence). CDR3 sequence: CASSFGGGTGELFF. Written as DNA, the CDR3 is TGTGCCAGCAGCTTCGGTGGGGGAACCGGGGAGCTGTTTTTT.

There are a few counts of this clonotype. This chain uses TRBV10-2 with TRBJ1-3; the match to TRBD1 covers 7 bases. The germline V gene encodes CDR1 WSHSY and CDR2 SAAADI. Losses at the gene ends were 6 bases for V and 2 bases for J; bases not matched to a gene: 4. CDR3 length: 14 residues. Here the CDR3 DNA reads TGCGCCAGCAGCGACACAGGGGCTGGAAACACCATATATTTT. Translation: CASSDTGAGNTIYF.

This clonotype came up many times. V gene TRBV12-3 or TRBV12-4 combines with J gene TRBJ2-1, with D perhaps matching TRBD2 (7 bases). Between the trimmed V and J ends, which lost 7 bases and 16 bases, there was a span of 20 bases. The CDR3 loop spans 12 amino acids. CDR3 protein: CASTPGPGGYFF. DNA of the CDR3: TGTGCCAGCACTCCCGGCCCGGGGGGCTACTTCTTC.

This clonotype has more than one count but fewer than ten. J is TRBJ2-5 and V is TRBV2; D might be TRBD2 (5 bases). V was shortened by 5 bases and J by 4 bases, with 11 bases between the two germline ends. This CDR3 is 13 amino acids long. Germline CDR1 reads SNHLY; CDR2 reads FYNNEI. The CDR3 region has the DNA TGTGCCAGCAGTCACCGGGAATCAGAGACCCAGTACTTC. The encoded protein is CASSHRESETQYF.

This chain joins TRBV7-4 and TRBJ2-7; 8 nucleotides align to TRBD1. CDR3 size: 18 residues. The V gene end was trimmed by 2 bases and the J gene end by 3 bases; junction bases not matched to a gene: 15. Germline loops: CDR1 SGHVT, CDR2 SQSDAQ. This CDR3 reads CASSLPPARTGPDYEQYF. The CDR3 DNA follows: TGTGCCAGCAGCTTACCCCCCGCGCGGACAGGGCCGGACTACGAGCAGTACTTC.

This clonotype came up once. CDR3 nucleotides: TGTGCCAGCAGCTTGCGAGGGACAGCCGGGGAGCTGTTTTTT. It encodes CASSLRGTAGELFF. The V gene is TRBV5-4, the J gene TRBJ2-2; 7 nucleotides line up with TRBD1. CDR1 and CDR2 (germline): SGHNT, YYREEE (reference sequence). Trimming took 1 base from V and 6 from J; bases not matched to a gene: 3. The CDR3 runs 14 residues.

V usage is TRBV11-2 and J usage is TRBJ1-2, with D maybe TRBD1 (6 bases). CDR1 and CDR2 (germline): SGHAT, FQNNGV. The CDR3 is 12 amino acids. V was shortened by 1 base and J by 8 bases, with 8 bases between the two germline ends. The DNA of the CDR3 is TGTGCCAGCAGCTTAGCCCAGGGGGGCTACACCTTC. Protein product: CASSLAQGGYTF.

This clonotype was counted at least ten times. The chain couples TRBV12-3 or TRBV12-4 to TRBJ1-1; 7 bases are shared with TRBD1. The CDR3 sequence is 13 residues long. V gave up 3 bases and J gave up 8 bases; unmatched junction bases: 6. CDR3 nucleotide sequence: TGTGCCAGCAGTTTGGGGGGAGGGGGCGAAGCTTTCTTT. It codes for CASSLGGGGEAFF.

This clonotype has just a few counts. This chain uses TRBV6-2 or TRBV6-3 with TRBJ1-5; the D is unclear. Trimming cost V 6 bases and J 9 bases, with 9 bases left between them. The CDR3 length is 11 residues. Germline assignment: CDR1 MNHEY and CDR2 SVGEGT. The CDR3 here is CASSDLGPQHF. The CDR3 DNA reads TGTGCCAGCAGCGACCTCGGGCCCCAGCATTTT.

This clonotype was seen only a few times. The chain's CDR3 is CASSFGRREGRNYGYTF. CDR3 bases: TGTGCCAGCAGCTTTGGTAGGCGCGAAGGCCGAAACTATGGCTACACCTTC. V is TRBV7-2 and J is TRBJ1-2; no clear D. This CDR3 is built from 17 residues. In germline, CDR1 is SGHTA, CDR2 FQGNSA. V lost 3 bases and J lost 2, with 19 bases in between.

The V gene is TRBV12-5, the J gene TRBJ2-1; possibly TRBD1 or TRBD2 for D (5 bases each). The CDR3 is made up of 15 amino acids. Germline V gives CDR1 LGHNT, CDR2 FRNRAP. V was shortened by 1 base and J by 0 bases, with 7 bases between the two germline ends. As DNA, the CDR3 is TGTGCTAGTGGTTTGGGGGGGAGCTCCTACAATGAGCAGTTCTTC. As protein: CASGLGGSSYNEQFF. The complete variable domain, with remaining parts taken from reference TRBV12-5 and TRBJ2-1, reads DARVTQTPRHKVTEMGQEVTMRCQPILGHNTVFWYRQTMMQGLELLAYFRNRAPLDDSGMPKDRFSAEMPDATLATLKIQPSEPRDSAVYFCASGLGGSSYNEQFFGPGTRLTVL.

This clonotype was detected a few times. The rearrangement uses TRBV20-1 and TRBJ1-5, with 10 bases fitting TRBD1. The CDR3 runs 13 residues. CDR1 is DFQATT, CDR2 SNEGSKA, per germline (reference sequence). The ends lost 6 bases at V and 4 bases at J; junction bases unmatched: 3. The CDR3 loop reads CSAGTGVNQPQHF. The CDR3 nucleotides are TGCAGTGCCGGGACAGGGGTTAATCAGCCCCAGCATTTT.

This chain links TRBV7-3 with TRBJ2-1; 9 bases fit TRBD1. Germline CDR1 is SGHTA and CDR2 is FQGTGA. J was trimmed by 3 bases and V by 5 bases; bases with no gene match: 5. There are 15 residues in the CDR3. As DNA, the CDR3 is TGTGCCAGCAGCCTACAGGGGGCTATCTACAATGAGCAGTTCTTC. Encoded protein: CASSLQGAIYNEQFF.

This clonotype has more than one count but fewer than ten. This sequence joins TRBV11-3 and TRBJ2-7, with 8 bases that match TRBD1. This CDR3 comprises 13 residues. In germline, CDR1 is SGHNT, CDR2 YENEEA. V lost 5 bases and J lost 6; bases outside the gene matches: 6. Written as DNA, the CDR3 is TGTGCCAGCAGCCCGACACAGGGGGGCGAGCAGTACTTC. This encodes CASSPTQGGEQYF.

In its sample, this clonotype was seen a few times. The chain has TRBV3-1 and TRBJ2-2; TRBD2 aligns across 7 bases. J gave up 2 bases and V 4 bases, and 7 bases lay outside the gene matches. CDR3 length: 16 residues. Germline V gives CDR1 LGHDT, CDR2 YNNKEL (reference sequence). The CDR3, as DNA: TGTGCCAGCAGCCCCCTCCGGGGGGACAACACCGGGGAGCTGTTTTTT. This codes for CASSPLRGDNTGELFF.

The rearrangement uses TRBV9 and TRBJ2-3, with a tentative D call TRBD2 (5 bases). This CDR3 is built from 13 residues. V lost 0 bases and J 5 bases, leaving 7 bases between the germline ends. Germline CDR1 reads SGDLS; CDR2 reads YYNGEE. DNA of the CDR3: TGTGCCAGCAGCGTAGCCCGGGGAGATACGCAGTATTTT. It translates to CASSVARGDTQYF.

There are a few counts of this clonotype. The rearrangement joins TRBV25-1 to TRBJ2-5; weak D call: TRBD1 (6 bases). The CDR3 totals 15 residues. Germline CDR1 is MGHDK and CDR2 is SYGVNS. V lost 1 base and J lost 4, with 13 bases in between. CDR3: CASSELGGRIETQYF. The CDR3 DNA follows: TGTGCCAGCAGTGAATTAGGGGGACGGATAGAGACCCAGTACTTC.

This clonotype was counted between two and nine times. The gene calls are TRBV30 and TRBJ1-2; 8 nucleotides line up with TRBD1. CDR3 length: 13 residues. The germline CDR1 and CDR2 sequences are GTSNPN and SVGIG (reference sequence). With V trimmed by 5 bases and J by 3 bases, 5 bases remained unmatched. The CDR3 here is CAWVSQGDYGYTF. Written as DNA, the CDR3 is TGTGCCTGGGTATCACAGGGGGACTATGGCTACACCTTC.

V usage is TRBV6-6 and J usage is TRBJ2-1; D is uncertain. The V end lost 4 bases, the J end lost 9 bases, and 10 bases lay between the germline ends. The CDR3 consists of 12 residues. Germline CDR1 and CDR2: MNHNY and SVGAGI (reference sequence). The CDR3 DNA follows: TGTGCCAGCAGTTCGCTCAGCTCTGAGCAGTTCTTC. Translated: CASSSLSSEQFF.

The genes are TRBV11-2 and TRBJ2-1; TRBD2 matches 12 bases. The CDR3 totals 18 residues. V lost 5 bases and J lost 5; bases outside the gene matches: 13. The germline V gene encodes CDR1 SGHAT and CDR2 FQNNGV. DNA for the CDR3: TGTGCCAGCAGCCGTAGACAGACTAGCGGGAGTTTCAACAATGAGCAGTTCTTC. Protein: CASSRRQTSGSFNNEQFF.

This chain links TRBV9 with TRBJ2-1; D possibly matches TRBD1 or TRBD2 (6 bases each). In germline, CDR1 is SGDLS, CDR2 YYNGEE. This CDR3 comprises 17 residues. V lost 4 bases and J 0 bases, leaving 17 bases between the germline ends. CDR3 coding DNA: TGTGCCAGCAGCTCTCCTCTCCGGGGGCACTCCTACAATGAGCAGTTCTTC. Translation: CASSSPLRGHSYNEQFF.